This T cell receptor (beta chain) was profiled in a study of molecular identifiers for immune sequencing clone quantification. TCR libraries were built in bulk with a published protocol and specific TCR primers. TCRdb recomputed calls from the PCR reads with MiXCR, one row per CDR3 protein. The table has roughly 86,000 distinct CDR3 sequences, under 20% seen once. The CDR3 is 17 amino acids. Germline values: CDR1 PRHDT, CDR2 FYEKMQ (reference sequence). With 4 bases clipped from V and 9 bases from J, the junction kept 16 bases outside the gene matches. This clonotype was counted at least ten times. The naive CD8 libraries originated from between 20,000 and 1,000,000 sorted cells and drew on 10%, 30% or 50% RNA. Naive CD8 T cells were FACS-sorted by CD8+CD4-CCR7+CD45RA+ markers.

The genes are TRBV13 and TRBJ2-5; 11 bases are shared with TRBD2. This receptor was identified in a human donor in good health. Some libraries in this study had Jurkat cell RNA spiked in. Sequencing used naive CD8+ T cells from blood, with Jurkat cell RNA spiked in. Sample subset: FACS-sorted CD8+CD4-CCR7+CD45RA+ naive T cells. CDR3 coding DNA: TGTGCCAGCAGCTCAACCGGGACTAGCGGCCCCGGGTCGGCCCAGTACTTC. Encoded protein: CASSSTGTSGPGSAQYF.